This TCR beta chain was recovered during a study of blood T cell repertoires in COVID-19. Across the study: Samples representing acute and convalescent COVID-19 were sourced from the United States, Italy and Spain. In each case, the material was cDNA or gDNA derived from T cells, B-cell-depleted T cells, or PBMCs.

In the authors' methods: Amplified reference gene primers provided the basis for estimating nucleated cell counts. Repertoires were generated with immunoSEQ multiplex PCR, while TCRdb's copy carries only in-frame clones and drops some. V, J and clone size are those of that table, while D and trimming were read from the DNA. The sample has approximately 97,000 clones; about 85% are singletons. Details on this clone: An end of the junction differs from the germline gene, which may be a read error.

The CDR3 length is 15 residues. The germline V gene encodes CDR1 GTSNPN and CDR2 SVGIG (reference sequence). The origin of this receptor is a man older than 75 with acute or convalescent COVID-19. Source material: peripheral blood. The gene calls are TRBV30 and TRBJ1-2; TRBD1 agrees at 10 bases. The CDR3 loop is CACSDGTGVGYGYTF. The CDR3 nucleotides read TGTGCCTGTAGTGACGGGACAGGGGTGGGGTATGGCTACACCTTC.